This entry lists 5 T cell receptor beta chains sequenced from one sample in a study of T cells after yellow fever vaccination (dated by TCRdb to the late 2010s). Library preparation was by 5' RACE. For sequencing, an Illumina NovaSeq 6000 was employed. Through fastp at Q25 and MiXCR, TCRdb rebuilt clones from the public reads, retaining in-frame beta chains. Entries that share a CDR3 protein sequence are merged under the most common genes and DNA. The sample profile shows under 350,000 distinct CDR3 sequences; about 4% of them were found once. Of the sample, under 30% falls within the top ten clones. The treatment or condition label corresponds to: live attenuated yellow fever vaccine strain. The specimen comprised PBMCs, sampled 5 days after the yellow fever booster vaccination. These receptors all come from a man aged 18 to 35 who received the YFV17D yellow fever vaccine.

This clonotype has a handful of counts. The rearrangement uses TRBV12-3 or TRBV12-4 and TRBJ2-7; TRBD2 matches at 7 bases. Trimming cost V 6 bases and J 3 bases; bases outside gene matches: 8. The CDR3 is 14 amino acids. The CDR3 region is CASRPSSGGYEQYF. The CDR3 coding sequence is TGTGCCAGCAGGCCCTCTAGCGGTGGCTACGAGCAGTACTTC.

This clonotype was picked up many times. The chain couples TRBV6-5 to TRBJ1-1; TRBD1 agrees at 8 bases. The CDR3 is 16 residues long. The germline V gene encodes CDR1 MNHEY and CDR2 SVGAGI. V was pared by 7 bases and J by 6 bases, with 16 bases of the junction left unmatched. For the CDR3, the DNA is TGTGCCAGCACATCGGACGCAGGGGGCGTCTTCTCTGAAGCTTTCTTT. Translating gives CASTSDAGGVFSEAFF.

This clonotype was observed a handful of times. The V and J genes are TRBV7-2 and TRBJ2-2; TRBD2 agrees at 10 bases. Per germline, CDR1 SGHTA and CDR2 FQGNSA. The J segment lost 6 bases and the V segment lost 5 bases, leaving 9 bases of the junction unmatched. This CDR3 contains 16 residues. The CDR3 reads CASSPAPAGGPGELFF. CDR3 sequence (DNA): TGTGCCAGCAGCCCAGCCCCAGCGGGGGGGCCCGGGGAGCTGTTTTTT.

The chain recombines TRBV6-5 with TRBJ2-7; TRBD2 is a possible D gene (6 bases). The germline CDR1 and CDR2 sequences are MNHEY and SVGAGI. The V end lost 6 bases, the J end lost 4 bases, and 13 bases lay between the germline ends. CDR3 length: 13 amino acids. CDR3 DNA sequence: TGTGCCAGCAGAGGTAGCGGTTCTTACGAGCAGTACTTC. Its protein is CASRGSGSYEQYF.

This clonotype was counted between two and nine times. V and J are TRBV10-3 and TRBJ2-3; TRBD1 aligns across 9 bases. The CDR3 sequence is 15 residues long. CDR1 is ENHRY and CDR2 is SYGVKD in the germline V gene. The V gene end was trimmed by 6 bases and the J gene end by 4 bases; junction bases not matched to a gene: 8. CDR3 sequence (DNA): TGTGCCATCAGCCTACGGGACAGGGAGGCAGATACGCAGTATTTT. Protein sequence: CAISLRDREADTQYF.